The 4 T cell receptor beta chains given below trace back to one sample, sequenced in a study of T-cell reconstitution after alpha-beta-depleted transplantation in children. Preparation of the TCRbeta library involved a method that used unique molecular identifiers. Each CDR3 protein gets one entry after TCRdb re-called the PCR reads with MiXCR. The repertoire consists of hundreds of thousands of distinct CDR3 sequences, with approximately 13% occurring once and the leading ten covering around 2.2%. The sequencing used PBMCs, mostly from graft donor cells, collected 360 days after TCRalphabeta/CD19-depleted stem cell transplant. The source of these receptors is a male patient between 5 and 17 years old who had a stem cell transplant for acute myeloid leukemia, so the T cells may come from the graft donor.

This CDR3 reads CASSPIGTTASYEQYF. The DNA of the CDR3 is TGTGCCAGCAGCCCTATTGGGACCACGGCGTCCTACGAGCAGTACTTC. This chain links TRBV12-3 or TRBV12-4 with TRBJ2-7; possibly TRBD1 or TRBD2 for D (5 bases each). This CDR3 contains 16 residues. Trimming stripped 6 bases from V and 1 base from J, with 19 bases between.

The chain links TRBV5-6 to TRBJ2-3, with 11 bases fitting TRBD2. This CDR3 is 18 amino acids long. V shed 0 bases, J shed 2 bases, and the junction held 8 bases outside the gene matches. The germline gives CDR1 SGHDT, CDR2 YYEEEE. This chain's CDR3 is CASSLALLGLAVTDTQYF. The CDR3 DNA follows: TGTGCCAGCAGCTTGGCCCTATTGGGACTAGCGGTCACAGATACGCAGTATTTT.

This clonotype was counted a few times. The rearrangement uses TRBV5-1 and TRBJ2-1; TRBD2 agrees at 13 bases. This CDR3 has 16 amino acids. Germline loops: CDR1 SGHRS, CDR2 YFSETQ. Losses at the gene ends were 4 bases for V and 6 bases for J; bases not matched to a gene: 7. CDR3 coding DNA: TGCGCCAGCAGCGTACTAGCGGGAGGGCCTCCCAATGAGCAGTTCTTC. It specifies CASSVLAGGPPNEQFF.

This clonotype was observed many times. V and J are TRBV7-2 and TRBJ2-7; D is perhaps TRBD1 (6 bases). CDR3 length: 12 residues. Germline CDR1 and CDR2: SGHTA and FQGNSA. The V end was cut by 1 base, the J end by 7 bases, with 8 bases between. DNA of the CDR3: TGTGCCAGCAGCTTAGTAGGGACAGAGCAGTACTTC. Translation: CASSLVGTEQYF. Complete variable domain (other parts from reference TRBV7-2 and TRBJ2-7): GAGVSQSPSNKVTEKGKDVELRCDPISGHTALYWYRQSLGQGLEFLIYFQGNSAPDKSGLPSDRFSAERTGGSVSTLTIQRTQQEDSAVYLCASSLVGTEQYFGPGTRLTVT.